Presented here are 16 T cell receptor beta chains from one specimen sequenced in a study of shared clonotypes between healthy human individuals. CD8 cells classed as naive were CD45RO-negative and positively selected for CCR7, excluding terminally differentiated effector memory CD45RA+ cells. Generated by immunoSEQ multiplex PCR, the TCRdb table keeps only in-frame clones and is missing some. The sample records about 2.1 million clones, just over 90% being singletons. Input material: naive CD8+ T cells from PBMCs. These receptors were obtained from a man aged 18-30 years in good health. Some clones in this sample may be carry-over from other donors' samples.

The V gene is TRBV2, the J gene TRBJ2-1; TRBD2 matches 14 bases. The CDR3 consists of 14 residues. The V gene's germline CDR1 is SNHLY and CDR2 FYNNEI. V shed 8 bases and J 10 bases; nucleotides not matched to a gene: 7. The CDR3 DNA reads TGTGCCAGCTACGGGACTAGCGGGAGTGGGGAGCAGTTCTTC. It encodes CASYGTSGSGEQFF.

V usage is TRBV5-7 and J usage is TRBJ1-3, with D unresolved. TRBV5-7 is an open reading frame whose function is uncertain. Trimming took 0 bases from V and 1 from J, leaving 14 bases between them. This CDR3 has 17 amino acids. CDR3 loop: CASSLGAPGKSGNTIYF. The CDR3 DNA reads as TGTGCCAGCAGCTTGGGAGCGCCGGGGAAGTCTGGAAACACCATATATTTT.

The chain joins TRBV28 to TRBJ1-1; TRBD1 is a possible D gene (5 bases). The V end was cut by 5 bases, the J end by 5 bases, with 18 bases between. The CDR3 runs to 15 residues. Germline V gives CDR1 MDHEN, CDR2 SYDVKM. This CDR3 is CASSVRRGFSTEAFF. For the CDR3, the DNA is TGTGCCAGCAGTGTCCGGAGGGGATTTTCAACTGAAGCTTTCTTT. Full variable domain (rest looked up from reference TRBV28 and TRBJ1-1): DVKVTQSSRYLVKRTGEKVFLECVQDMDHENMFWYRQDPGLGLRLIYFSYDVKMKEKGDIPEGYSVSREKKERFSLILESASTNQTSMYLCASSVRRGFSTEAFFGQGTRLTVV.

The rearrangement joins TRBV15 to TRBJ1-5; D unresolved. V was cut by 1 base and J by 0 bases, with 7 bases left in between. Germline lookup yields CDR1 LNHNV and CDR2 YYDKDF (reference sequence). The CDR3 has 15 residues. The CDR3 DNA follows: TGTGCCACCAGCAGAGCCCCTTATAGCAATCAGCCCCAGCATTTT. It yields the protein CATSRAPYSNQPQHF.

In nucleotides, the CDR3 is TGTGCCAGCAGCCCAACGCGCAGGGCTAACACCGGGGAGCTGTTTTTT. Its translation is CASSPTRRANTGELFF. This chain links TRBV7-3 with TRBJ2-2, with D possibly being TRBD1 (5 bases). V was trimmed by 5 bases and J by 2 bases, leaving 15 bases between them. CDR1 is SGHTA and CDR2 is FQGTGA in the germline V gene. CDR3 length: 16 residues.

CDR3 protein: CASSLNGLNTEAFF. DNA for the CDR3: TGTGCCAGCAGTTTAAACGGATTGAACACTGAAGCTTTCTTT. V gene TRBV27 combines with J gene TRBJ1-1; the D is unclear. The CDR3 covers 14 residues. Trimming shortened V by 2 bases and J by 0 bases, and 7 bases separated the two germline ends. Germline V gene lookup returns CDR1 MNHEY and CDR2 SMNVEV (reference sequence).

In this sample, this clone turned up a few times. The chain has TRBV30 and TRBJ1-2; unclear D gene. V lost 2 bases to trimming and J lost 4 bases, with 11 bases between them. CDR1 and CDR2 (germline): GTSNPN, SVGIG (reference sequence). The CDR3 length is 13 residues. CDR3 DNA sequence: TGTGCCTGGAGTCGGGTCGGATTCTATGGCTACACCTTC. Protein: CAWSRVGFYGYTF.

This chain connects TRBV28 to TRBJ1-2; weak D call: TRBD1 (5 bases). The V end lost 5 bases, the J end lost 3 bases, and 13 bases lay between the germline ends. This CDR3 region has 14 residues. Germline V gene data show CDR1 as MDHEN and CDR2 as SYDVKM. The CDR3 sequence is CASSPPQDYYGYTF. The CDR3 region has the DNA TGTGCCAGCAGTCCCCCACAGGACTACTATGGCTACACCTTC.

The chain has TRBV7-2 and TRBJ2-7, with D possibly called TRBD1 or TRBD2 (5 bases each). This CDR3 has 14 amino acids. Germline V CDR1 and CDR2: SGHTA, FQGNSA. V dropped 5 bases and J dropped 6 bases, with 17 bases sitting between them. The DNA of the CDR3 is TGTGCCAGCAGCCTCACTAGGGGAAACTCCGAGCAGTACTTC. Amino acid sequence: CASSLTRGNSEQYF.

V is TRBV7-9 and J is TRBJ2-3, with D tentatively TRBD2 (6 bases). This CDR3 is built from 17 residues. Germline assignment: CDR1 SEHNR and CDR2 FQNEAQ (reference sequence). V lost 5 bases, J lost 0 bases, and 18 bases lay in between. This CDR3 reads CASSPPRRGTSTDTQYF. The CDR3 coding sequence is TGTGCCAGCAGCCCCCCTAGGCGGGGAACTAGCACAGATACGCAGTATTTT. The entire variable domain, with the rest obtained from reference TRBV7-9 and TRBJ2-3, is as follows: DTGVSQNPRHKITKRGQNVTFRCDPISEHNRLYWYRQTLGQGPEFLTYFQNEAQLEKSRLLSDRFSAERPKGSFSTLEIQRTEQGDSAMYLCASSPPRRGTSTDTQYFGPGTRLTVL.

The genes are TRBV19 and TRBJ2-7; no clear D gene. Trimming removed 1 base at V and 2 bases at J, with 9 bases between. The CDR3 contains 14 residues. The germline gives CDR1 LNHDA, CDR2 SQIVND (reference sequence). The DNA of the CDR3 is TGTGCCAGTAGTATAGCTCGTGGAGCCTACGAGCAGTACTTC. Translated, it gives CASSIARGAYEQYF.

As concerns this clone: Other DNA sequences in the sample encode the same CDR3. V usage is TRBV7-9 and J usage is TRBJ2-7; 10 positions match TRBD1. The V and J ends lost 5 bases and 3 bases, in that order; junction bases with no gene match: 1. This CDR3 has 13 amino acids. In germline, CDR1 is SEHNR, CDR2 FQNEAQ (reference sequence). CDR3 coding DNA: TGTGCCAGCAGCCGGGACAGGGGCTACGAGCAGTACTTC. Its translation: CASSRDRGYEQYF.

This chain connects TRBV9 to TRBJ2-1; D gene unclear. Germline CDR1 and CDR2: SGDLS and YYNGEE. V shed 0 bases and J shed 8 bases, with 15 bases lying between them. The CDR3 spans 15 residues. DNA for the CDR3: TGTGCCAGCAGCGTAGGAACTACGGCGATCGATGAGCAGTTCTTC. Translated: CASSVGTTAIDEQFF.

The CDR3 nucleotides read TGTGCCAGCAGTTCCCGACAGGGTACGCAGTTCTTC. Protein sequence: CASSSRQGTQFF. The V call is TRBV28, the J call TRBJ2-1; TRBD1 aligns across 7 bases. Per germline, CDR1 MDHEN and CDR2 SYDVKM. The CDR3 consists of 12 residues. V dropped 4 bases and J dropped 12; count of bases not matched to a gene: 6.

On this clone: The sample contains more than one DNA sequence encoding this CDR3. CDR3 nucleotides: TGTGCCAGCAGTTTGAGGGGGGGCGAGCAGTACTTC. This codes for CASSLRGGEQYF. V is TRBV27 and J is TRBJ2-7; TRBD2 is a possible D gene (7 bases). Trimming stripped 3 bases from V and 6 bases from J, with 9 bases between. The germline gives CDR1 MNHEY, CDR2 SMNVEV (reference sequence). The CDR3 covers 12 residues.

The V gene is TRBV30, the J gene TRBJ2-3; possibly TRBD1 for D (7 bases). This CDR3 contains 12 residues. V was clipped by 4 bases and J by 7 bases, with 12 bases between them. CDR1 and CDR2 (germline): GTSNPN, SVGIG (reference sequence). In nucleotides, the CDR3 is TGTGCCTGGACCCCAGGGGGGTATACGCAGTATTTT. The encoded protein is CAWTPGGYTQYF.